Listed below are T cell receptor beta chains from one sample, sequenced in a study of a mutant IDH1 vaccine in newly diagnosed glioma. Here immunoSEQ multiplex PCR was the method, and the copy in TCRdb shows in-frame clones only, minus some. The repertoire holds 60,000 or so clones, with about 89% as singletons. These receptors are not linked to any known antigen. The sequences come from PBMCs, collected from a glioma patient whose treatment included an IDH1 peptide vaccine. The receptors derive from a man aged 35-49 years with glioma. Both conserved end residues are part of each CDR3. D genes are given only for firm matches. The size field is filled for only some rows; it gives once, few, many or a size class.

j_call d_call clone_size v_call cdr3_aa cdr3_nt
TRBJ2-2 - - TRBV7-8 CASSSPLIRSTGELFF TGTGCCAGCAGCTCCCCCCTTATACGGAGCACCGGGGAGCTGTTTTTT
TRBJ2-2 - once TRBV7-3 CASRGTGGTGELFF TGTGCCAGCAGGGGGACGGGCGGGACCGGGGAGCTGTTTTTT
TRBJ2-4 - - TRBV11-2 CASSLESTFPLAKNIQYF TGTGCCAGCAGCTTAGAGTCTACCTTTCCCCTAGCCAAAAACATTCAGTACTTC
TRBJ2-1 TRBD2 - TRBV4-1 CASSQGGAGGSYNEQFF TGCGCCAGCAGCCAAGGGGGAGCGGGAGGTTCCTACAATGAGCAGTTCTTC
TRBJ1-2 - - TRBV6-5 CASSFRGVDGYGYTF TGTGCCAGCAGTTTTAGAGGGGTAGATGGGTATGGCTACACCTTC
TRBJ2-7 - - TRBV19 CAAGLRDEEQYF TGTGCCGCTGGCCTCAGGGACGAAGAGCAGTACTTC
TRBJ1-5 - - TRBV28 CASSSVPQPQHF TGTGCCAGCAGTTCAGTCCCTCAGCCCCAGCATTTT
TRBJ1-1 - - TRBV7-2 CASSLQVKATEAFF TGTGCCAGCAGCTTACAAGTAAAAGCCACTGAAGCTTTCTTT
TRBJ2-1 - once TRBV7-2 CASSWGGTSNEQFF TGTGCCAGCAGCTGGGGGGGGACATCCAATGAGCAGTTCTTC
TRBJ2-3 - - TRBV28 CASSPRRTSTDTQYF TGTGCCAGCAGTCCCCGACGGACTAGCACAGATACGCAGTATTTT
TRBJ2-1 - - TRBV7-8 CASSLAAGRYNEQFF TGTGCCAGCAGCTTAGCGGCGGGGAGGTACAATGAGCAGTTCTTC
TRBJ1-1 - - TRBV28 CASSLSTGGTEAFF TGTGCCAGCAGTTTATCAACGGGTGGCACTGAAGCTTTCTTT
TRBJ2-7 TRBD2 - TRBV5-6 CASSSPGLAESSYEQYF TGTGCCAGCAGCTCACCGGGACTAGCGGAGTCTTCCTACGAGCAGTACTTC
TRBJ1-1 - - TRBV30 CAFTGSDTEAFF TGTGCCTTTACAGGGTCGGACACTGAAGCTTTCTTT
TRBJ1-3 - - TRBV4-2 CASSHGYSGNTIYF TGTGCCAGCAGCCACGGGTACTCTGGAAACACCATATATTTT
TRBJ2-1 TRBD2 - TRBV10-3 CAAGEGTSGLNEQFF TGTGCCGCAGGGGAGGGGACTAGCGGACTTAATGAGCAGTTCTTC
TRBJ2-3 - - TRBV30 CAWSVMLDTQYF TGTGCCTGGAGTGTAATGCTTGATACGCAGTATTTT
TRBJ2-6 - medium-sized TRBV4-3 CASSQDLSSGANVLTF TGCGCCAGCAGCCAAGATCTCAGCTCTGGGGCCAACGTCCTGACTTTC
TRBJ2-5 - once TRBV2 CASSNMYQETQYF TGTGCCAGCAGTAATATGTACCAAGAGACCCAGTACTTC
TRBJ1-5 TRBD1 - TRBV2 CASSEDRGEWPQHF TGTGCCAGCAGTGAAGACAGGGGCGAGTGGCCCCAGCATTTT
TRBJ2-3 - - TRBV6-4 CASSEADSTDTQYF TGTGCCAGCAGTGAAGCGGATAGCACAGATACGCAGTATTTT
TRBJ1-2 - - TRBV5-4 CASSAAGGARGYTF TGTGCCAGCAGCGCCGCGGGGGGCGCGAGGGGCTACACCTTC